Below are 10 T cell receptor beta chains sequenced from a single sample in a study of response to subunit inactivated influenza vaccine. TCRdb recomputed calls from the RT-PCR reads with MiXCR, one row per CDR3 protein. The sample lists 500,000 to 550,000 distinct CDR3 sequences, about 7.6% occurring once. The specimen comprised PBMCs from blood, sampled roughly 24 months after vaccination. The receptors originated from a man aged 50 to 75 who received an inactivated influenza vaccine.

This clonotype was seen only a few times. The genes are TRBV28 and TRBJ1-5, with D uncertain. The ends were cut back, 6 bases at V and 11 bases at J, with 17 bases in the middle. The CDR3 has 13 residues. CDR1 is MDHEN and CDR2 is SYDVKM in the germline V gene. CDR3 nucleotides: TGTGCCAGCAGCGGGCCCCGGGGTAAAGCCCAGCATTTT. As protein: CASSGPRGKAQHF.

This clonotype has a single count. This chain joins TRBV14 and TRBJ1-1; D call uncertain. The CDR3 runs to 14 residues. The ends were cut back, 0 bases at V and 2 bases at J, with 7 bases in the middle. Germline V gene sequence: CDR1 SGHDN, CDR2 FVKESK. The CDR3: CASSQDGINTEAFF. The DNA of the CDR3 is TGTGCCAGCAGCCAAGATGGAATAAACACTGAAGCTTTCTTT.

This clonotype has a count of ten or more. This sequence joins TRBV7-9 and TRBJ2-3, with no clear D. The germline gives CDR1 SEHNR, CDR2 FQNEAQ (reference sequence). This CDR3 region has 15 residues. The V end lost 4 bases, the J end lost 0 bases, and 11 bases lay between the germline ends. The CDR3 DNA sequence: TGTGCCAGCAGCTATAGCTATCGGAGCACAGATACGCAGTATTTT. Residues: CASSYSYRSTDTQYF.

This clonotype was found many times. V and J are TRBV2 and TRBJ2-7; 11 nucleotides agree with TRBD2. From germline, CDR1 is SNHLY and CDR2 FYNNEI. V lost 6 bases and J lost 3; bases outside the gene matches: 10. The CDR3 sequence is 16 residues long. CDR3 loop: CASRKPGLAVLYEQYF. CDR3 bases: TGTGCCAGCAGAAAACCGGGACTAGCGGTACTCTACGAGCAGTACTTC.

This clonotype was detected ten times or more. The V and J genes are TRBV18 and TRBJ2-3; D is unclear. This CDR3 contains 13 residues. The germline gives CDR1 KGHSH, CDR2 LQKENI. Trimming removed 0 bases from V and 3 bases from J, with 4 bases in between. The chain's CDR3 is CASSPPVTDTQYF. The CDR3 region has the DNA TGTGCCAGCTCACCACCGGTTACAGATACGCAGTATTTT.

This clonotype has a handful of counts. This chain joins TRBV3-1 and TRBJ1-3; D is perhaps TRBD1 (5 bases). Germline CDR1 and CDR2: LGHDT and YNNKEL (reference sequence). V was pared by 0 bases and J by 7 bases, with 16 bases between. The CDR3 is 16 residues long. The CDR3 spells CASSQDLGRLLNTIYF. The DNA of the CDR3 is TGTGCCAGCAGCCAAGATCTGGGGCGGCTACTCAACACCATATATTTT. Together with reference TRBV3-1 and TRBJ1-3, the CDR3 gives the full variable domain: DTAVSQTPKYLVTQMGNDKSIKCEQNLGHDTMYWYKQDSKKFLKIMFSYNNKELIINETVPNRFSPKSPDKAHLNLHINSLELGDSAVYFCASSQDLGRLLNTIYFGEGSWLTVV.

The chain has TRBV20-1 and TRBJ2-5; a weak D match, TRBD1 (5 bases). Per germline, CDR1 DFQATT and CDR2 SNEGSKA (reference sequence). The V end lost 6 bases, the J end lost 5 bases, and 22 bases lay between the germline ends. The CDR3 contains 15 residues. CDR3: CSAPSPQGMIETQYF. CDR3 DNA: TGCAGTGCCCCATCCCCCCAGGGTATGATTGAGACCCAGTACTTC.

This clonotype came up many times. This rearrangement joins TRBV10-2 to TRBJ2-1; the D is unclear. Germline V gene data show CDR1 as WSHSY and CDR2 as SAAADI. The ends were cut back, 2 bases at V and 7 bases at J, with 9 bases in the middle. The CDR3 runs 13 residues. The CDR3 coding sequence is TGCGCCAGCAGTGAGCCCAACATGAATGAGCAGTTCTTC. Its protein product is CASSEPNMNEQFF.

This clonotype was seen repeatedly, ten times or more. In nucleotides, the CDR3 is TGTGCCACTGGACCGGAAGATACGCAGTATTTT. Translating it yields CATGPEDTQYF. The V and J genes are TRBV10-3 and TRBJ2-3; D is uncertain. V lost 10 bases and J lost 5, with 10 bases in between. CDR3 length: 11 amino acids. Per germline, CDR1 ENHRY and CDR2 SYGVKD.

The chain carries TRBV10-3 and TRBJ2-3; perhaps TRBD1 as D (6 bases). Trimming removed 9 bases at V and 2 bases at J, with 12 bases between. The germline CDR1 and CDR2 sequences are ENHRY and SYGVKD. The CDR3 runs 13 residues. The CDR3 spells CAIGQPFTDTQYF. The CDR3 region has the DNA TGTGCCATTGGACAGCCATTCACAGATACGCAGTATTTT.